This T cell receptor (beta chain) was obtained from a study of a mutant IDH1 vaccine in newly diagnosed glioma. Study-level information: Treated patients showed a male proportion of roughly 62%, a female proportion of 37.5%, and a mean age of about 41 years. Previous treatment comprised radiotherapy, temozolomide, or both, mostly both. Study results and limitations: Overall, 80% to 95% of patients had vaccine-induced immune responses.

Time point in this sample: baseline, week 1 (first vaccination visit). The treatment denotes: pre-vaccination baseline after standard-of-care therapy. The donor cohort comprised cases of new WHO grade 3 or 4 IDH1-mutant, ATRX-lost astrocytoma. This clone has more than one count but fewer than ten. As yet, its antigen is unknown. The V and J ends lost 6 bases and 3 bases, in that order; junction bases with no gene match: 12. The CDR3 is made up of 17 amino acids. Germline V gene sequence: CDR1 SQVTM, CDR2 ANQGSEA. TCRdb's copy holds only in-frame clones and misses some; the assay was immunoSEQ multiplex PCR. The data hold 90,000 to 95,000 clones, with roughly four fifths observed a single time.

The chain is built from TRBV29-1 and TRBJ1-5; 12 nucleotides line up with TRBD1. The clonotype originates from a woman aged 45-60 years with glioma. Sequences were derived from PBMCs, sampled from a glioma patient treated with radiotherapy, temozolomide or both. CDR3 sequence (DNA): TGCAGCGTCCTAGGGACAGGGGGCAAAGGAGACAATCAGCCCCAGCATTTT. It is translated as CSVLGTGGKGDNQPQHF.